The 9 T cell receptor beta chains below were found in one sample sequenced in a study of a mutant IDH1 vaccine in newly diagnosed glioma (TCRdb year 2021). This sample's time point label indicates: baseline, week 1 (first vaccination visit). The sample's treatment or condition label is to be understood as: pre-vaccination baseline after standard-of-care therapy. Preparation of the library involved the immunoSEQ multiplex PCR assay. TCRdb limited this immuneACCESS table to in-frame rearrangements with V and J called. A share of clones is missing; checked studies link under half to unresolved V genes, and the rest is unexplained. This sample is represented by tens of thousands of clones; 80% to 95% of them were singletons. Jointly, the top ten make up approximately 9.1% of the sample. Sequencing was performed on PBMCs, taken from a glioma patient treated with radiotherapy, temozolomide or both. These receptors were obtained from a man aged 25 to 45 with glioma.

The chain is built from TRBV5-4 and TRBJ2-3, with 8 bases aligning to TRBD1. This CDR3 comprises 16 residues. Germline V gene sequence: CDR1 SGHNT, CDR2 YYREEE (reference sequence). The trim removed 4 bases at V and 1 base at J, leaving 8 bases unmatched. CDR3 residues: CASSPPQGGGTDTQYF. As DNA, the CDR3 is TGTGCCAGCAGCCCACCACAGGGGGGCGGCACAGATACGCAGTATTTT.

This clone has only one observation. The chain links TRBV25-1 to TRBJ2-7; D may be TRBD1 (6 bases). This CDR3 comprises 13 residues. Germline assignment: CDR1 MGHDK and CDR2 SYGVNS. V was cut by 4 bases and J by 1 base, with 8 bases left in between. CDR3: CASSVDRSYEQYF. The CDR3, as DNA: TGTGCCAGCAGTGTGGACAGATCCTACGAGCAGTACTTC.

The V gene is TRBV6-1, the J gene TRBJ1-1; D not resolved. Trimming removed 0 bases from V and 11 bases from J, with 10 bases in between. The CDR3 has 12 amino acids. In germline, CDR1 is MNHNS, CDR2 SASEGT. The CDR3 nucleotides read TGTGCCAGCAGTGAAGCGGGTACGGGGGCTTTCTTT. It encodes CASSEAGTGAFF.

The chain combines TRBV27 with TRBJ1-2; 8 nucleotides line up with TRBD1. V lost 3 bases and J lost 7; bases outside the gene matches: 4. From germline, CDR1 is MNHEY and CDR2 SMNVEV (reference sequence). The CDR3 consists of 13 residues. CDR3 nucleotides: TGTGCCAGCAGTTTTATGGGACAGGTTGGCTACACCTTC. Its protein product is CASSFMGQVGYTF.

This clone was picked up a small number of times. The rearrangement links TRBV11-2 to TRBJ2-7; TRBD1 aligns across 9 bases. Germline trimming cut 3 bases from V and 0 bases from J; bases unmatched to any gene: 3. CDR3 length equals 15 residues. Germline loops: CDR1 SGHAT, CDR2 FQNNGV. This CDR3 reads CASSFEQGASYEQYF. The CDR3 nucleotides are TGTGCCAGCAGCTTTGAACAGGGGGCCTCCTACGAGCAGTACTTC.

About this clone itself: At the DNA level, this CDR3 is encoded by other sequences in the same sample as well. Written as DNA, the CDR3 is TGTGCCAGCAGCTTAGGGTTAAATCAGCCCCAGCATTTT. Translating gives CASSLGLNQPQHF. J is TRBJ1-5 and V is TRBV11-2, with no clear D. Germline CDR1 is SGHAT and CDR2 is FQNNGV. The CDR3 totals 13 residues. The V end was cut by 1 base, the J end by 4 bases, with 5 bases between.

The chain joins TRBV18 to TRBJ1-2; no definite D call. Germline-derived CDR1 and CDR2 are KGHSH and LQKENI. Between the trimmed V and J ends, which lost 4 bases and 7 bases, there was a span of 19 bases. This CDR3 contains 15 residues. The CDR3 DNA reads as TGTGCCAGCTCACAGGAGGACGGCAGTCTCAGTGGCTACACCTTC. It is translated as CASSQEDGSLSGYTF.

The rearrangement links TRBV5-4 to TRBJ1-3, with a weak D call TRBD1 (6 bases). Trimming stripped 7 bases from V and 3 bases from J, with 11 bases between. Per the germline V gene, CDR1 is SGHNT and CDR2 is YYREEE (reference sequence). This CDR3 contains 13 residues. CDR3 sequence: CASRGTLGNTIYF. The CDR3 DNA is TGTGCCAGCCGGGGGACACTTGGAAACACCATATATTTT.

J is TRBJ2-5 and V is TRBV29-1; D possibly matches TRBD1 or TRBD2 (5 bases each). The germline gives CDR1 SQVTM, CDR2 ANQGSEA. CDR3 length: 18 amino acids. Trimming removed 1 base at V and 0 bases at J, with 21 bases between. CDR3: CSVEVRGTLGEYQETQYF. The CDR3 region has the DNA TGCAGCGTTGAAGTACGAGGGACCCTAGGAGAGTACCAAGAGACCCAGTACTTC.